Below, 7 T cell receptor beta chains from the same sample are listed, as sequenced in a study of CD8 T cells in Susac syndrome (dated by TCRdb to between 2018 and 2021). Library preparation was by the immunoSEQ multiplex PCR assay. RNA was extracted using the RNeasy kit, and about 0.45 to 1 microgram was reverse transcribed with random hexamers. Through fastp at Q25 and MiXCR, TCRdb rebuilt clones from the public reads, retaining in-frame beta chains. Rows are unified per CDR3 protein, each entry keeping the most common DNA and genes. Recorded for this sample are 95,000 to 150,000 distinct CDR3 sequences; over 90% of them occurred a single time. About 0.27% of the sample goes to the ten largest clones. Sequencing was performed on CD8+ T cells from PBMCs. These receptors were collected from a human donor with Susac syndrome.

This chain uses TRBV20-1 with TRBJ2-4; D unresolved. The V gene's germline CDR1 is DFQATT and CDR2 SNEGSKA (reference sequence). V dropped 3 bases and J dropped 3 bases, with 9 bases sitting between them. The CDR3 is made up of 13 amino acids. The CDR3 loop is CSASEGNKNIQYF. The CDR3 coding sequence is TGCAGTGCTAGTGAAGGAAACAAAAACATTCAGTACTTC.

The chain uses TRBV13 and TRBJ2-7; 7 nucleotides align to TRBD1. In germline, CDR1 is PRHDT, CDR2 FYEKMQ (reference sequence). V was clipped by 4 bases and J by 0 bases; unmatched bases: 9. There are 16 residues in the CDR3. The CDR3 region is CASSSTTGTDSYEQYF. In DNA form, the CDR3 reads TGTGCCAGCAGCTCAACGACCGGGACAGACTCCTACGAGCAGTACTTC.

This chain joins TRBV3-1 and TRBJ2-1, with D possibly matching TRBD2 (5 bases). The V end was cut by 1 base, the J end by 1 base, with 8 bases between. The CDR3 is made up of 15 amino acids. CDR1 is LGHDT and CDR2 is YNNKEL in the germline V gene (reference sequence). CDR3 in amino acids: CASSQVVASYNEQFF. The CDR3, as DNA: TGTGCCAGCAGCCAAGTGGTAGCGTCCTACAATGAGCAGTTCTTC.

The rearrangement uses TRBV5-4 and TRBJ2-7, with 8 nucleotides matching TRBD1. Germline trimming cut 0 bases from V and 2 bases from J; bases unmatched to any gene: 4. Per germline, CDR1 SGHNT and CDR2 YYREEE (reference sequence). The CDR3 contains 15 residues. The CDR3 region is CASSLDRGVTYEQYF. CDR3 DNA: TGTGCCAGCAGCTTGGACAGGGGGGTAACCTACGAGCAGTACTTC.

The chain uses TRBV12-3 or TRBV12-4 and TRBJ1-3; TRBD1 agrees at 12 bases. Losses at the gene ends were 7 bases for V and 8 bases for J; bases not matched to a gene: 6. This CDR3 has 14 amino acids. This CDR3 reads CASTLGQGAYTIYF. The CDR3 DNA reads TGTGCCAGCACCCTGGGACAGGGGGCTTACACCATATATTTT.

The chain recombines TRBV27 with TRBJ2-3; a possible D gene is TRBD2 (5 bases). V lost 0 bases and J lost 4, with 11 bases in between. The germline V gene encodes CDR1 MNHEY and CDR2 SMNVEV (reference sequence). CDR3 length: 15 amino acids. CDR3 sequence (DNA): TGTGCCAGCAGTTTATCGCGGGCGCTGGCAGATACGCAGTATTTT. Translation: CASSLSRALADTQYF.

The chain combines TRBV4-1 with TRBJ2-7, with D perhaps matching TRBD1 or TRBD2 (5 bases each). Trimming shortened V by 1 base and J by 3 bases, and 13 bases separated the two germline ends. This CDR3 is built from 15 residues. Germline lookup yields CDR1 MGHRA and CDR2 YSYEKL. CDR3 sequence reads: CASSQAVRDDYEQYF. As DNA, the CDR3 is TGCGCCAGCAGCCAAGCGGTCAGGGACGACTACGAGCAGTACTTC.